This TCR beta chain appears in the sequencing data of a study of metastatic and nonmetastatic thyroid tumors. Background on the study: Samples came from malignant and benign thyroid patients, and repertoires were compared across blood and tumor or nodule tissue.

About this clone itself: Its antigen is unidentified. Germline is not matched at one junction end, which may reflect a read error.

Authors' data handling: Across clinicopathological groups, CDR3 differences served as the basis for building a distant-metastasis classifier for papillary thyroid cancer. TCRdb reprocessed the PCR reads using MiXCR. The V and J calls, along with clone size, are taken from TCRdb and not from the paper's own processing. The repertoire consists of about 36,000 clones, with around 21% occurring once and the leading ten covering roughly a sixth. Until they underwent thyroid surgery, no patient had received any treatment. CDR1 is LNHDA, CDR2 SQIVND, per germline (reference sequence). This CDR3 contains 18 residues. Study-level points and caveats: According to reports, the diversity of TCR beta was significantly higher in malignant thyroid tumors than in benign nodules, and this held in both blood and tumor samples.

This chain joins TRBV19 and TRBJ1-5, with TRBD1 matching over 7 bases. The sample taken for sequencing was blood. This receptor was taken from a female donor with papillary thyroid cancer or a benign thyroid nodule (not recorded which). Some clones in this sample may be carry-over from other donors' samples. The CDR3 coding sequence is TGTACCAGTAGTATAGGACAGGTCACGGTTCGCTGCAATCAGCCCCAGCATTTT. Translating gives CTSSIGQVTVRCNQPQHF.